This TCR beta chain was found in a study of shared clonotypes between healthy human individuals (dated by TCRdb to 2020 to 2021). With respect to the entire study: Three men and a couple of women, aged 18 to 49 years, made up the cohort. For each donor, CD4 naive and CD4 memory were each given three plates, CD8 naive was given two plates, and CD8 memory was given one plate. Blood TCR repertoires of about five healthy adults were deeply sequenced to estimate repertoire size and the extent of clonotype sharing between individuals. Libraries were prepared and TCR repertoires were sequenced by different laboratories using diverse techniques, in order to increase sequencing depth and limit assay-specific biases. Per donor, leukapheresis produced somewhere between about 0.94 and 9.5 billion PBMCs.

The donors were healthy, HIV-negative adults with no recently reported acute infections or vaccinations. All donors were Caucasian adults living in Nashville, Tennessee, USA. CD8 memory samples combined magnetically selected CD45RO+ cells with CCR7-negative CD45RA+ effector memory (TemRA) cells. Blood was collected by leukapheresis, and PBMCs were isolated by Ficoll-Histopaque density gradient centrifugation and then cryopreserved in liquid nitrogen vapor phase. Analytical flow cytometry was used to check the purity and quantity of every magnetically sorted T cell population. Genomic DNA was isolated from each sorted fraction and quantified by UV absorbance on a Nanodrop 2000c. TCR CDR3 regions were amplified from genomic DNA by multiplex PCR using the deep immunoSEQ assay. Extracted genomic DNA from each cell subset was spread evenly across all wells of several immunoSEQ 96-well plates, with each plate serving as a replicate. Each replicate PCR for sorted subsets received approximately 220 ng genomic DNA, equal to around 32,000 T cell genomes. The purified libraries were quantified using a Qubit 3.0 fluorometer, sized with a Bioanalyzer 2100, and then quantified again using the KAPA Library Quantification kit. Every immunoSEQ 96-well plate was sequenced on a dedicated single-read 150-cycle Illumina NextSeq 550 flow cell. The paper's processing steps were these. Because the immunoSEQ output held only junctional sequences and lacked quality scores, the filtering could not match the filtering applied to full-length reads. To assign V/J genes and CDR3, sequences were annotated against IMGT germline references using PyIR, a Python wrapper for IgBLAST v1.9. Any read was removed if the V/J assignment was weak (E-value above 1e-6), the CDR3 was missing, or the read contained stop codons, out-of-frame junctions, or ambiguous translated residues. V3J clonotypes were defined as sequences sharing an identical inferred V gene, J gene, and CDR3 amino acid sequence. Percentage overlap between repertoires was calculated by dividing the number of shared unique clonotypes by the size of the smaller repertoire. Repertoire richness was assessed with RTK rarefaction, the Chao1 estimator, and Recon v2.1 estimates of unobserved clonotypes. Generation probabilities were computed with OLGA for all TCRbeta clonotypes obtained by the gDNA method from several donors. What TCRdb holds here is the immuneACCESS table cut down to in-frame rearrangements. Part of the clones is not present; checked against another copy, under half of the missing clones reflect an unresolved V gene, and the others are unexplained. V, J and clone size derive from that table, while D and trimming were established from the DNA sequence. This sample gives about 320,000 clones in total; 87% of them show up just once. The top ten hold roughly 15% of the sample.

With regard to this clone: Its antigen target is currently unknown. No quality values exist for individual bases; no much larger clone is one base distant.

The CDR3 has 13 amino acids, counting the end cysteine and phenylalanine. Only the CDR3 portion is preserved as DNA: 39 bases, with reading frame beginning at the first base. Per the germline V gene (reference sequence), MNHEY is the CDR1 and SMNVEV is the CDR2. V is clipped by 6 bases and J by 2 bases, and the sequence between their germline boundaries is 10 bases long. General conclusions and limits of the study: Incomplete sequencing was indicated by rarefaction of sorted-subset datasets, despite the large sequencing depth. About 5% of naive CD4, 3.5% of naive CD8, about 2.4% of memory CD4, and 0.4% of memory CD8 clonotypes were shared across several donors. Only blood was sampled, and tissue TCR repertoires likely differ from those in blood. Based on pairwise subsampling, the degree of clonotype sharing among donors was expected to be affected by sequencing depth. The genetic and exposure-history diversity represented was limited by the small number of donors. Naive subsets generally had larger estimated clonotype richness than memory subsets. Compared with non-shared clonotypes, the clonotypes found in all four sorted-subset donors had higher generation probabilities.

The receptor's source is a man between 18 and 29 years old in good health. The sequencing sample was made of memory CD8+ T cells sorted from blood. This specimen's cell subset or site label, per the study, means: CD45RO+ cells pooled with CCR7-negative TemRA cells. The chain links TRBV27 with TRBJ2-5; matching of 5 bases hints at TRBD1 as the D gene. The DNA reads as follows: TGTGCCAGCAGAGGGGCTTTGCAAGAGACCCAGTACTTC. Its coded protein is CASRGALQETQYF.